Below, 28 T cell receptor beta chains from the same sample are listed, as sequenced in a study of blood T cell repertoires in COVID-19 (TCRdb year 2020). Libraries were constructed by the immunoSEQ multiplex PCR assay. The table was pulled from immuneACCESS by TCRdb, which kept in-frame rearrangements only. Such tables lose some clones; where checked, under half of the loss comes from unresolved V genes, and the rest has no known cause. This sample lists roughly 290,000 clones; about nine tenths were detected once. The ten biggest clones cover approximately 1.5% of the sample. The source material was PBMCs or T cells enriched from blood (not recorded which). Every receptor here comes from a woman in her 40s who had recovered from COVID-19.

The chain recombines TRBV9 with TRBJ1-2; tentatively, D is TRBD1 (6 bases). V lost 1 base, J lost 8 bases, and 15 bases lay in between. This CDR3 has 14 residues. Germline V gene lookup returns CDR1 SGDLS and CDR2 YYNGEE. The CDR3 loop is CASSVRSRGGGYTF. The DNA for the CDR3 is TGTGCCAGCAGCGTACGTTCCAGGGGCGGCGGCTACACCTTC.

The CDR3 sequence: CASSHGQGDTGELFF. The CDR3 coding sequence is TGTGCCAGCAGCCATGGACAGGGTGACACCGGGGAGCTGTTTTTT. The rearrangement uses TRBV6-2 or TRBV6-3 and TRBJ2-2; 8 bases align to TRBD1. V shed 6 bases, J shed 3 bases, and the junction held 6 bases outside the gene matches. Germline V lookup: CDR1 MNHEY, CDR2 SVGEGT. This CDR3 spans 15 amino acids.

The chain employs TRBV19 and TRBJ1-5; unclear D gene. Per the germline V gene, CDR1 is LNHDA and CDR2 is SQIVND (reference sequence). Trimming shortened V by 3 bases and J by 7 bases, and 13 bases separated the two germline ends. This CDR3 is 14 amino acids long. As DNA, the CDR3 is TGTGCCAGTAGTATTACGGGGAAATACCAGCCCCAGCATTTT. Amino acid sequence: CASSITGKYQPQHF.

This clone was observed a few times. This rearrangement joins TRBV11-2 to TRBJ1-1; a possible D gene is TRBD1 (6 bases). Germline V gene lookup returns CDR1 SGHAT and CDR2 FQNNGV. The length of the CDR3 is 15 residues. V was shortened by 4 bases and J by 11 bases, with 23 bases between the two germline ends. DNA for the CDR3: TGTGCCAGCAGCTCACACTCGGGTTATTCAGGGGAGGCTTTCTTT. Protein product: CASSSHSGYSGEAFF.

The CDR3 is CASSYSNTDRGPYEQYF. As DNA, the CDR3 is TGTGCCAGCAGTTACTCGAACACCGACAGGGGCCCCTACGAGCAGTACTTC. The V and J genes are TRBV6-2 or TRBV6-3 and TRBJ2-7, with 8 bases matching TRBD1. V shed 0 bases and J 2 bases; nucleotides not matched to a gene: 9. This CDR3 comprises 17 residues. The germline gives CDR1 MNHEY, CDR2 SVGEGT.

The chain employs TRBV7-2 and TRBJ1-6; possible D gene TRBD1, 5 bases. Trimming removed 6 bases from V and 0 bases from J, with 9 bases in between. The germline CDR1 and CDR2 sequences are SGHTA and FQGNSA. This CDR3 is 15 amino acids long. This CDR3 reads CASRSDSSYNSPLHF. The CDR3 DNA sequence: TGTGCCAGCAGGTCAGACAGCTCCTATAATTCACCCCTCCACTTT.

The V call is TRBV2, the J call TRBJ2-5; 8 nucleotides agree with TRBD2. The CDR3 consists of 15 residues. The V segment lost 3 bases and the J segment 4 bases; nucleotides outside the gene matches: 7. The V gene's germline CDR1 is SNHLY and CDR2 FYNNEI. In nucleotides, the CDR3 is TGTGCCAGCAGTGAGGGGCTAGCGGGTTCAGAGACCCAGTACTTC. Protein: CASSEGLAGSETQYF.

The chain uses TRBV19 and TRBJ2-7, with 8 bases lining up with TRBD1. Per the germline V gene, CDR1 is LNHDA and CDR2 is SQIVND (reference sequence). This CDR3 contains 13 residues. Trimming removed 6 bases from V and 2 bases from J; junction bases left unmatched: 3. The DNA for the CDR3 is TGTGCCAGTAGCAGACAGGGGACCTACGAGCAGTACTTC. It encodes CASSRQGTYEQYF.

The CDR3 DNA follows: TGTGCCAGCAGCTTATGGACAGTTAATGAAAAACTGTTTTTT. Translating it yields CASSLWTVNEKLFF. V and J are TRBV11-2 and TRBJ1-4, with D perhaps TRBD1 (6 bases). V was pared by 2 bases and J by 4 bases, with 8 bases between. Per germline, CDR1 SGHAT and CDR2 FQNNGV. This CDR3 has 14 amino acids. Based on the CDR3 plus reference TRBV11-2 and TRBJ1-4, the full variable domain is EAGVAQSPRYKIIEKRQSVAFWCNPISGHATLYWYQQILGQGPKLLIQFQNNGVVDDSQLPKDRFSAERLKGVDSTLKIQPAKLEDSAVYLCASSLWTVNEKLFFGSGTQLSVL.

The chain recombines TRBV19 with TRBJ2-5; the match to TRBD1 covers 9 bases. V trimming: 6 bases; J trimming: 2 bases; junction bases outside the gene matches: 7. There are 15 residues in the CDR3. Per the germline V gene, CDR1 is LNHDA and CDR2 is SQIVND (reference sequence). The CDR3 here is CASRRTGALQETQYF. The CDR3 DNA is TGTGCCAGTAGGAGGACAGGGGCGCTACAAGAGACCCAGTACTTC.

The chain links TRBV7-9 to TRBJ1-2; 7 nucleotides match TRBD1. Germline V gene data show CDR1 as SEHNR and CDR2 as FQNEAQ (reference sequence). V gave up 4 bases and J gave up 0 bases; unmatched junction bases: 5. The CDR3 is 15 amino acids. The CDR3 nucleotides read TGTGCCAGCAGCTCATGGGACAGAACTAACTATGGCTACACCTTC. The encoded protein is CASSSWDRTNYGYTF. The entire variable domain, with the rest obtained from reference TRBV7-9 and TRBJ1-2, is as follows: DTGVSQNPRHKITKRGQNVTFRCDPISEHNRLYWYRQTLGQGPEFLTYFQNEAQLEKSRLLSDRFSAERPKGSFSTLEIQRTEQGDSAMYLCASSSWDRTNYGYTFGSGTRLTVV.

The chain uses TRBV5-1 and TRBJ2-1; TRBD2 aligns across 8 bases. Trimming took 0 bases from V and 3 from J; bases not matched to a gene: 8. Germline CDR1 reads SGHRS; CDR2 reads YFSETQ. CDR3 size: 17 residues. The CDR3 loop is CASSLGRAGGYYNEQFF. The CDR3 DNA is TGCGCCAGCAGCTTGGGACGGGCGGGAGGCTACTACAATGAGCAGTTCTTC.

The gene calls are TRBV3-1 (or the pseudogene TRBV3-2) and TRBJ2-7; a weak D match, TRBD2 (6 bases). Germline V gene lookup returns CDR1 LGHDT and CDR2 YNNKEL (reference sequence). Deletions cut 5 bases from V and 6 bases from J, with 8 bases between. The CDR3 contains 11 residues. This CDR3 reads CASSMGGEQYF. The CDR3 DNA sequence: TGTGCCAGCAGCATGGGGGGCGAGCAGTACTTC.

The chain carries TRBV7-3 and TRBJ2-3; TRBD2 matches at 12 bases. The CDR3 loop spans 21 amino acids. With 1 base clipped from V and 0 bases from J, the junction kept 14 bases outside the gene matches. Germline V lookup: CDR1 SGHTA, CDR2 FQGTGA. CDR3 bases: TGTGCCAGCAGCTTAATGGGTAGACTAGCGGGGGAACTAACTAGCACAGATACGCAGTATTTT. Protein: CASSLMGRLAGELTSTDTQYF.

DNA of the CDR3: TGCGCCAGCAGCCCCCTCTCTAGCGGGAGCTCCTACGAGCAGTACTTC. Encoded protein: CASSPLSSGSSYEQYF. The chain carries TRBV5-1 and TRBJ2-7; 10 positions match TRBD2. J gave up 0 bases and V 4 bases, and 7 bases lay outside the gene matches. This CDR3 is built from 16 residues. Germline V gene lookup returns CDR1 SGHRS and CDR2 YFSETQ.

The chain recombines TRBV25-1 with TRBJ2-1; the match to TRBD2 covers 7 bases. Trimming took 0 bases from V and 4 from J; bases not matched to a gene: 12. Germline assignment: CDR1 MGHDK and CDR2 SYGVNS. The CDR3 extends over 18 amino acids. The CDR3 loop reads CASSEYKLAGDSYNEQFF. CDR3 nucleotide sequence: TGTGCCAGCAGTGAATATAAGTTGGCGGGAGATTCGTACAATGAGCAGTTCTTC.

The chain carries TRBV29-1 and TRBJ1-2; 7 nucleotides match TRBD1. V shed 8 bases and J 8 bases; nucleotides not matched to a gene: 17. The germline gives CDR1 SQVTM, CDR2 ANQGSEA. This CDR3 is 14 amino acids long. The CDR3 loop is CSSSGTVPMGGYTF. The CDR3 coding sequence is TGCAGCTCCTCCGGGACAGTCCCTATGGGCGGCTACACCTTC.

The V gene is TRBV2, the J gene TRBJ1-1; 7 positions match TRBD1. This CDR3 comprises 15 residues. The germline CDR1 and CDR2 sequences are SNHLY and FYNNEI. With 6 bases clipped from V and 2 bases from J, the junction kept 9 bases outside the gene matches. As DNA, the CDR3 is TGTGCCAGCAGGAGGGGACAGCCACTAAACACTGAAGCTTTCTTT. Its protein is CASRRGQPLNTEAFF.

This chain joins TRBV6-2 or TRBV6-3 and TRBJ1-2; TRBD1 matches 10 bases. After removal of 5 bases from V and 4 bases from J, the junction contained 7 bases not matched to a gene. The CDR3 is 15 amino acids. Germline-derived CDR1 and CDR2 are MNHEY and SVGEGT. The CDR3 loop reads CASSRPGQGIYGYTF. In DNA form, the CDR3 reads TGTGCCAGCAGTCGACCGGGACAGGGGATCTATGGCTACACCTTC.

The J gene is TRBJ1-4, the V gene TRBV19, with 8 bases that match TRBD1. The CDR3 consists of 13 residues. Germline lookup yields CDR1 LNHDA and CDR2 SQIVND (reference sequence). V was clipped by 10 bases and J by 6 bases; unmatched bases: 7. This CDR3 is CATRQGRYEKLFF. The CDR3 nucleotides read TGTGCCACCCGACAGGGGAGGTATGAAAAACTGTTTTTT. The whole variable domain, filled in from reference TRBV19 and TRBJ1-4, reads DGGITQSPKYLFRKEGQNVTLSCEQNLNHDAMYWYRQDPGQGLRLIYYSQIVNDFQKGDIAEGYSVSREKKESFPLTVTSAQKNPTAFYLCATRQGRYEKLFFGSGTQLSVL.

V gene TRBV18 combines with J gene TRBJ2-2; 7 bases map to TRBD1. CDR1 and CDR2 (germline): KGHSH, LQKENI. The CDR3 consists of 16 residues. V lost 0 bases to trimming and J lost 3 bases; unmatched junction nucleotides: 4. The CDR3 loop reads CASSPPMGQYTGELFF. The CDR3 nucleotides are TGTGCCAGCTCACCACCGATGGGACAGTACACCGGGGAGCTGTTTTTT.

The V and J genes are TRBV5-1 and TRBJ1-4, with 7 bases lining up with TRBD1. Germline CDR1 is SGHRS and CDR2 is YFSETQ. Germline trimming cut 2 bases from V and 8 bases from J; bases unmatched to any gene: 6. CDR3 length equals 14 residues. The CDR3 DNA is TGCGCCAGCAGCTTAGGACAGGCGGGGGAAAAACTGTTTTTT. Protein sequence: CASSLGQAGEKLFF. Filled out from reference TRBV5-1 and TRBJ1-4, the complete variable domain reads KAGVTQTPRYLIKTRGQQVTLSCSPISGHRSVSWYQQTPGQGLQFLFEYFSETQRNKGNFPGRFSGRQFSNSRSEMNVSTLELGDSALYLCASSLGQAGEKLFFGSGTQLSVL.

The chain carries TRBV5-1 and TRBJ2-3, with D possibly being TRBD2 (7 bases). V lost 5 bases, J lost 2 bases, and 15 bases lay in between. CDR1 is SGHRS, CDR2 YFSETQ, per germline. CDR3 length: 15 residues. CDR3 region: CASRSGEGPTDTQYF. The CDR3 DNA sequence: TGCGCCAGCAGATCAGGGGAGGGACCCACAGATACGCAGTATTTT.

The J gene is TRBJ1-1, the V gene TRBV10-3; TRBD1 aligns across 9 bases. The CDR3 spans 13 residues. CDR1 and CDR2 (germline): ENHRY, SYGVKD. With V trimmed by 6 bases and J by 1 base, 0 bases remained unmatched. CDR3 DNA: TGTGCCATCAGGGGACAGGGGAACACTGAAGCTTTCTTT. Translating gives CAIRGQGNTEAFF.

Only a few counts were recorded for this clone. The chain combines TRBV7-2 with TRBJ1-3; perhaps TRBD1 as D (5 bases). The germline V gene encodes CDR1 SGHTA and CDR2 FQGNSA. V was cut by 0 bases and J by 9 bases, with 15 bases left in between. CDR3 length equals 15 residues. This CDR3 reads CASSLARGTQGTIYF. CDR3 DNA: TGTGCCAGCAGCTTAGCGCGGGGGACCCAGGGCACCATATATTTT.

The chain recombines TRBV6-5 with TRBJ1-6; D unresolved. V lost 6 bases and J lost 6, with 12 bases in between. The CDR3 is 14 residues long. Germline V gene lookup returns CDR1 MNHEY and CDR2 SVGAGI. The CDR3 bases are TGTGCCAGCAGCCAGGTGGTTAGTAATTCACCCCTCCACTTT. Encoded protein: CASSQVVSNSPLHF.

The chain is built from TRBV5-6 and TRBJ1-6; a possible D gene is TRBD1 (5 bases). Germline loops: CDR1 SGHDT, CDR2 YYEEEE. This CDR3 comprises 17 residues. Trimming stripped 4 bases from V and 2 bases from J, with 16 bases between. This chain's CDR3 is CASSVNRFTTYNSPLHF. The CDR3 bases are TGTGCCAGCAGCGTAAACAGGTTTACGACCTATAATTCACCCCTCCACTTT. Complete variable domain (other parts from reference TRBV5-6 and TRBJ1-6): DAGVTQSPTHLIKTRGQQVTLRCSPKSGHDTVSWYQQALGQGPQFIFQYYEEEERQRGNFPDRFSGHQFPNYSSELNVNALLLGDSALYLCASSVNRFTTYNSPLHFGNGTRLTVT.

The gene calls are TRBV5-1 and TRBJ2-7; TRBD1 matches at 11 bases. The CDR3 has 15 amino acids. Germline assignment: CDR1 SGHRS and CDR2 YFSETQ. V lost 0 bases to trimming and J lost 4 bases; unmatched junction nucleotides: 3. The CDR3 nucleotides read TGCGCCAGCAGCTTGGCCGGACAGGGGGCATACGAGCAGTACTTC. It encodes CASSLAGQGAYEQYF.